The 29 T cell receptor beta chains presented below share a single source sample, sequenced in a study of cytomegalovirus exposure and HLA in healthy donors. PCR involved 60 Vbeta and 13 Jbeta primers. The data were produced by immunoSEQ multiplex PCR, yet TCRdb's version contains in-frame clones alone and is incomplete. The sample contains 95,000 to 110,000 clones, 73% of which appear only once. Material: PBMCs. These receptors were collected from a man aged 25-40 years in good health and CMV-seronegative.

The chain recombines TRBV19 with TRBJ1-1, with 11 bases fitting TRBD1. The CDR3 sequence is 17 residues long. Per the germline V gene, CDR1 is LNHDA and CDR2 is SQIVND (reference sequence). The junction had 10 bases not matched to a gene; V was cut back by 6 bases and J by 1 base. CDR3 DNA sequence: TGTGCCAGTAGCCTAAGGACAGGGGGCTTGAGGAACACTGAAGCTTTCTTT. This translates into CASSLRTGGLRNTEAFF.

V and J are TRBV27 and TRBJ2-7, with D maybe TRBD1 (5 bases). The V end lost 4 bases, the J end lost 5 bases, and 18 bases lay between the germline ends. The CDR3 loop spans 15 amino acids. The germline gives CDR1 MNHEY, CDR2 SMNVEV (reference sequence). This chain's CDR3 is CASSSTPRGGDEQYF. CDR3 bases: TGTGCCAGCAGTTCCACCCCAAGGGGCGGCGACGAGCAGTACTTC.

The V and J genes are TRBV19 and TRBJ2-1; a weak D match, TRBD2 (6 bases). The CDR3 spans 14 residues. Germline V lookup: CDR1 LNHDA, CDR2 SQIVND (reference sequence). Trimming removed 4 bases from V and 0 bases from J, with 7 bases in between. The CDR3: CASSSGDSYNEQFF. The CDR3 coding sequence is TGTGCCAGTAGTAGCGGGGACTCCTACAATGAGCAGTTCTTC.

The J gene is TRBJ1-5, the V gene TRBV27, with unresolved D. CDR1 and CDR2 (germline): MNHEY, SMNVEV (reference sequence). This CDR3 has 13 residues. Trimming stripped 8 bases from V and 3 bases from J, with 11 bases between. The CDR3 nucleotides are TGTGCCAGCGCACACGGGATCAATCAGCCCCAGCATTTT. Its translation is CASAHGINQPQHF.

This chain links TRBV6-1 with TRBJ2-4; 11 nucleotides align to TRBD2. V trimming: 3 bases; J trimming: 0 bases; junction bases outside the gene matches: 13. CDR3 length: 20 residues. The germline CDR1 and CDR2 sequences are MNHNS and SASEGT. The CDR3 loop is CASSDLPAGLAALAKNIQYF. The CDR3 coding sequence is TGTGCCAGCAGTGACCTACCAGCGGGACTAGCGGCCCTAGCCAAAAACATTCAGTACTTC.

This clone was counted a few times. The rearrangement links TRBV2 to TRBJ1-1; TRBD1 agrees at 10 bases. The CDR3 has 13 amino acids. The germline CDR1 and CDR2 sequences are SNHLY and FYNNEI. The junction had 3 bases not matched to a gene; V was cut back by 6 bases and J by 5 bases. CDR3 in amino acids: CASSRQGATEAFF. In DNA form, the CDR3 reads TGTGCCAGCAGCAGACAGGGGGCGACTGAAGCTTTCTTT.

This chain joins TRBV19 and TRBJ2-5; no firm D call. Germline assignment: CDR1 LNHDA and CDR2 SQIVND (reference sequence). The V end lost 1 base, the J end lost 4 bases, and 7 bases lay between the germline ends. The CDR3 length is 13 residues. The CDR3 DNA is TGTGCCAGTAGTATAGTGTTCGGAGAGACCCAGTACTTC. This encodes CASSIVFGETQYF.

This rearrangement joins TRBV7-3 to TRBJ2-1, with 7 bases aligning to TRBD2. This CDR3 is built from 15 residues. Germline V gives CDR1 SGHTA, CDR2 FQGTGA. V trimming: 5 bases; J trimming: 7 bases; junction bases outside the gene matches: 11. The CDR3 coding sequence is TGTGCCAGCAGCCCCGGGGGGACCCCTGGGAATGAGCAGTTCTTC. Amino acids: CASSPGGTPGNEQFF.

V usage is TRBV28 and J usage is TRBJ1-1, with a possible D match to TRBD1 (5 bases). The V gene lost 6 bases and the J gene lost 12 bases, with 20 bases spanning the gap. The germline CDR1 and CDR2 sequences are MDHEN and SYDVKM. There are 13 residues in the CDR3. CDR3 loop: CASSPQVVGDSFF. CDR3 sequence (DNA): TGTGCCAGCAGCCCCCAAGTTGTGGGGGACTCTTTCTTT.

This clone was counted only a few times. V usage is TRBV5-6 and J usage is TRBJ2-7, with TRBD1 matching 12 bases. Germline V gene data show CDR1 as SGHDT and CDR2 as YYEEEE. The ends lost 3 bases at V and 4 bases at J; junction bases unmatched: 8. The CDR3 has 16 amino acids. CDR3 nucleotide sequence: TGTGCCAGCAGCTGGGGACAGGGGGCCGCAGGATACGAGCAGTACTTC. It encodes CASSWGQGAAGYEQYF.

This clone has only one observation. J is TRBJ1-2 and V is TRBV6-1, with TRBD1 as a possible D gene (5 bases). This CDR3 contains 11 residues. Deletions cut 6 bases from V and 8 bases from J, with 10 bases between. Looked up from germline, CDR1 is MNHNS and CDR2 is SASEGT. The CDR3 region has the DNA TGTGCCAGCAGGGACAACTGGGGCTACACCTTC. It yields the protein CASRDNWGYTF.

The chain carries TRBV29-1 and TRBJ2-1; 11 positions agree with TRBD1. V shed 6 bases, J shed 4 bases, and the junction held 11 bases outside the gene matches. This CDR3 has 16 residues. Germline V lookup: CDR1 SQVTM, CDR2 ANQGSEA. The CDR3 is CSVDRGLAGPYNEQFF. The CDR3 DNA reads TGCAGCGTGGACAGGGGGCTAGCGGGCCCTTACAATGAGCAGTTCTTC.

V is TRBV6-1 and J is TRBJ1-2; D gene uncertain. Germline values: CDR1 MNHNS, CDR2 SASEGT. This CDR3 has 14 residues. Between the trimmed V and J ends, which lost 5 bases and 5 bases, there was a span of 15 bases. Written as DNA, the CDR3 is TGTGCCAGCAGTTTAGGAGGCAGTGGATATGGCTACACCTTC. Amino acids: CASSLGGSGYGYTF.

This chain joins TRBV18 and TRBJ2-3; D is undetermined. The CDR3 runs 15 residues. Trimming cost V 10 bases and J 1 base, with 18 bases left between them. Per the germline V gene, CDR1 is KGHSH and CDR2 is LQKENI. The CDR3 coding sequence is TGTGCCACCCAAATGGCGGCTCCGGGCACAGATACGCAGTATTTT. It is translated as CATQMAAPGTDTQYF.

The chain has TRBV28 and TRBJ2-7; 12 positions agree with TRBD2. Per the germline V gene, CDR1 is MDHEN and CDR2 is SYDVKM. The CDR3 extends over 14 amino acids. With 4 bases clipped from V and 9 bases from J, the junction kept 7 bases outside the gene matches. The CDR3 protein is CASSSSLAGGLQYF. DNA for the CDR3: TGTGCCAGCAGTTCCTCCCTAGCGGGGGGGCTGCAGTACTTC.

The chain employs TRBV6-1 and TRBJ2-1; D is uncertain. V lost 7 bases and J 0 bases, leaving 7 bases between the germline ends. The CDR3 sequence is 13 residues long. Looked up from germline, CDR1 is MNHNS and CDR2 is SASEGT. CDR3 residues: CASMENSYNEQFF. CDR3 nucleotides: TGTGCCAGCATGGAGAACTCCTACAATGAGCAGTTCTTC.

The V and J genes are TRBV19 and TRBJ1-5, with 9 bases lining up with TRBD1. The CDR3 covers 13 residues. V was clipped by 8 bases and J by 7 bases; unmatched bases: 6. CDR1 and CDR2 (germline): LNHDA, SQIVND (reference sequence). CDR3 in amino acids: CASEGQGRQPQHF. The CDR3 bases are TGTGCCAGTGAGGGACAGGGACGCCAGCCCCAGCATTTT.

The gene calls are TRBV9 and TRBJ2-3; D possibly corresponds to TRBD1 (5 bases). The CDR3 contains 15 residues. Trimming took off 0 bases at V and 2 bases at J, with 10 bases between the two ends. Germline loops: CDR1 SGDLS, CDR2 YYNGEE. CDR3 region: CASSVAVGVTDTQYF. The CDR3, as DNA: TGTGCCAGCAGCGTAGCAGTAGGGGTCACAGATACGCAGTATTTT. The whole variable domain, filled in from reference TRBV9 and TRBJ2-3, reads DSGVTQTPKHLITATGQRVTLRCSPRSGDLSVYWYQQSLDQGLQFLIQYYNGEERAKGNILERFSAQQFPDLHSELNLSSLELGDSALYFCASSVAVGVTDTQYFGPGTRLTVL.

The rearrangement joins TRBV5-1 to TRBJ2-2; D is perhaps TRBD2 (7 bases). The V gene lost 2 bases and the J gene lost 4 bases, with 12 bases spanning the gap. The CDR3 totals 15 residues. Germline CDR1 SGHRS, CDR2 YFSETQ. The CDR3 reads CASSLSGGLTGELFF. The CDR3 region has the DNA TGCGCCAGCAGCTTATCGGGGGGCCTCACCGGGGAGCTGTTTTTT.

This clone has a count of ten or more. The J gene is TRBJ1-2, the V gene TRBV7-9; 8 bases match TRBD1. Looked up from germline, CDR1 is SEHNR and CDR2 is FQNEAQ (reference sequence). V lost 1 base to trimming and J lost 8 bases; unmatched junction nucleotides: 6. The CDR3 is 14 residues long. CDR3 sequence reads: CASSLETGVMGYTF. Written as DNA, the CDR3 is TGTGCCAGCAGCTTAGAGACAGGGGTTATGGGCTACACCTTC.

Notes on this clone: At one end the junction does not follow the germline gene, possibly because of a read error. The chain couples TRBV6-5 to TRBJ2-3; 7 nucleotides align to TRBD1. This CDR3 comprises 15 residues. Germline V lookup: CDR1 MNHEY, CDR2 SVGAGI. The CDR3 region has the DNA TGTGCCAGCAGGTACTCCGGACAGGGCACAGATACGCAGTATTTT. This codes for CASRYSGQGTDTQYF.

CDR3 sequence reads: CASSKGTPGETQYF. For the CDR3, the DNA is TGTGCCAGCAGTAAGGGGACACCTGGGGAGACCCAGTACTTC. The chain has TRBV5-4 and TRBJ2-5, with a tentative D call TRBD1 (6 bases). The CDR3 is 14 residues long. V dropped 5 bases and J dropped 5 bases, with 16 bases sitting between them. Germline V gives CDR1 SGHNT, CDR2 YYREEE (reference sequence).

The chain couples TRBV7-5 to TRBJ1-4; the table's TRBD1 call for D was not verified on the DNA. TRBV7-5 is a documented pseudogene. This CDR3 has 18 amino acids. The CDR3 bases are TGTGCCAGAAGCTTTAAAACAGCATTACTTGCAACTAATGAAAAACTGTTTTTT. Encoded protein: CARSFKTALLATNEKLFF.

This clone was detected a few times. The CDR3 nucleotides read TGTGCCAGCAGCCAAGCATTCTACGAGCAGTACTTC. This sequence encodes CASSQAFYEQYF. V gene TRBV14 combines with J gene TRBJ2-7; unclear D gene. The V gene lost 1 base and the J gene lost 3 bases, with 4 bases spanning the gap. Germline V gives CDR1 SGHDN, CDR2 FVKESK. This CDR3 contains 12 residues.

The V and J genes are TRBV25-1 and TRBJ2-1; D is possibly TRBD2 (5 bases). Germline loops: CDR1 MGHDK, CDR2 SYGVNS. Trimming pared 8 bases from V and 0 bases from J, leaving 11 bases between. This CDR3 is 14 amino acids long. The CDR3 DNA sequence: TGTGCCAGCGGGAGATGGAACTCCTACAATGAGCAGTTCTTC. It yields the protein CASGRWNSYNEQFF. The variable domain in full, with the rest retrieved from reference TRBV25-1 and TRBJ2-1, is EADIYQTPRYLVIGTGKKITLECSQTMGHDKMYWYQQDPGMELHLIHYSYGVNSTEKGDLSSESTVSRIRTEHFPLTLESARPSHTSQYLCASGRWNSYNEQFFGPGTRLTVL.

CDR3 sequence: CASSEAFTGGEQYF. CDR3 sequence (DNA): TGTGCCAGCAGTGAAGCTTTCACAGGGGGCGAGCAGTACTTC. The V call is TRBV6-1, the J call TRBJ2-7; 8 bases match TRBD1. Losses at the gene ends were 0 bases for V and 6 bases for J; bases not matched to a gene: 4. The V gene's germline CDR1 is MNHNS and CDR2 SASEGT. The CDR3 contains 14 residues.

Here the CDR3 reads CASSLGQGGYNEQFF. Written as DNA, the CDR3 is TGTGCCAGCAGCTTAGGCCAGGGAGGATACAATGAGCAGTTCTTC. V and J are TRBV11-3 and TRBJ2-1; D perhaps matches TRBD2 (6 bases). Looked up from germline, CDR1 is SGHNT and CDR2 is YENEEA. V was trimmed by 1 base and J by 4 bases, leaving 11 bases between them. The CDR3 length is 15 residues.

This clone was observed a handful of times. This sequence joins TRBV9 and TRBJ1-6, with D possibly matching TRBD1 (5 bases). The CDR3 length is 16 residues. Germline assignment: CDR1 SGDLS and CDR2 YYNGEE. V gave up 3 bases and J gave up 0 bases, with 10 bases separating them. The CDR3 spells CASSERQSSYNSPLHF. The DNA of the CDR3 is TGTGCCAGCAGCGAGAGACAGAGCTCCTATAATTCACCCCTCCACTTT.

This chain uses TRBV9 with TRBJ2-1; TRBD2 matches at 7 bases. The V segment lost 2 bases and the J segment 0 bases; nucleotides outside the gene matches: 5. Germline V gene sequence: CDR1 SGDLS, CDR2 YYNGEE. CDR3 length: 16 residues. This CDR3 is CASSVRRGSSYNEQFF. CDR3 in DNA: TGTGCCAGCAGCGTCCGGCGGGGGAGCTCCTACAATGAGCAGTTCTTC.